The 10 T cell receptor beta chains in this list originate from one sample, sequenced in a study of T cell responses to AZD1222 COVID-19 vaccine. Produced via immunoSEQ multiplex PCR; TCRdb's table is partial and in-frame only. The sample contains about 140,000 clones, 75% to 95% of which appear only once. Source: peripheral blood, taken on day 0 of AZD1222 vaccination. These TCRs come from an adult in good health.

The CDR3 coding sequence is TGTGCCAGCGCTACAGCGGGAGTAGGCCCCAATGAGCAGTTCTTC. It codes for CASATAGVGPNEQFF. The V gene is TRBV19, the J gene TRBJ2-1; 8 bases map to TRBD2. The CDR3 spans 15 residues. The V and J ends lost 9 bases and 6 bases, in that order; junction bases with no gene match: 13. Germline CDR1 and CDR2: LNHDA and SQIVND (reference sequence).

V and J are TRBV5-6 and TRBJ1-1, with D possibly matching TRBD1 (6 bases). Germline assignment: CDR1 SGHDT and CDR2 YYEEEE. Trimming cost V 2 bases and J 1 base, with 15 bases left between them. CDR3 size: 16 residues. CDR3 nucleotide sequence: TGTGCCAGCAGCTTCCTAGACAGGATCTCGAACACTGAAGCTTTCTTT. It is translated as CASSFLDRISNTEAFF.

This clone was observed a single time. The rearrangement links TRBV7-2 to TRBJ1-4; D is unclear. V lost 1 base and J 3 bases, leaving 9 bases between the germline ends. The length of the CDR3 is 15 residues. Germline V CDR1 and CDR2: SGHTA, FQGNSA. The CDR3 loop is CASSLDGRANEKLFF. The CDR3, as DNA: TGTGCCAGCAGCTTAGATGGGAGGGCTAATGAAAAACTGTTTTTT.

This sequence joins TRBV3-1 (or the pseudogene TRBV3-2) and TRBJ1-1; D gene uncertain. The CDR3 sequence is 14 residues long. Trimming removed 3 bases at V and 1 base at J, with 9 bases between. Germline V CDR1 and CDR2: LGHDT, YNNKEL (reference sequence). The DNA of the CDR3 is TGTGCCAGCAGCCATCTTCGACAGAACACTGAAGCTTTCTTT. Amino acid sequence: CASSHLRQNTEAFF.

This CDR3 reads CAWSLLPNYGYTF. As DNA, the CDR3 is TGTGCCTGGAGTTTGTTACCTAACTATGGCTACACCTTC. The gene calls are TRBV30 and TRBJ1-2; no firm D call. V was clipped by 2 bases and J by 0 bases, with 7 bases between them. CDR1 is GTSNPN and CDR2 is SVGIG in the germline V gene (reference sequence). The CDR3 runs to 13 residues.

The chain joins TRBV12-3 or TRBV12-4 to TRBJ1-3; no clear D gene. The CDR3 loop spans 13 amino acids. Between the trimmed V and J ends, which lost 3 bases and 5 bases, there was a span of 8 bases. The CDR3 coding sequence is TGTGCCAGCAGTTTTTCCAGCAGAAACACCATATATTTT. Protein product: CASSFSSRNTIYF.

This rearrangement joins TRBV27 to TRBJ2-7; 7 positions match TRBD2. Germline V gives CDR1 MNHEY, CDR2 SMNVEV (reference sequence). V lost 2 bases to trimming and J lost 5 bases; unmatched junction nucleotides: 9. The CDR3 spans 15 residues. Here the CDR3 reads CASSLRGSDMDEQYF. The CDR3 nucleotides read TGTGCCAGCAGTTTACGCGGGAGCGATATGGACGAGCAGTACTTC.

The rearrangement uses TRBV27 and TRBJ2-3; 7 bases are a match to TRBD1. Per the germline V gene, CDR1 is MNHEY and CDR2 is SMNVEV (reference sequence). V dropped 3 bases and J dropped 3; count of bases not matched to a gene: 3. The CDR3 covers 14 residues. CDR3 sequence reads: CASSFDRATDTQYF. CDR3 in DNA: TGTGCCAGCAGTTTCGACAGGGCAACAGATACGCAGTATTTT.

This clone was recorded once. V and J are TRBV5-1 and TRBJ1-1; 9 bases are shared with TRBD1. The germline gives CDR1 SGHRS, CDR2 YFSETQ. Trimming removed 4 bases from V and 3 bases from J; junction bases left unmatched: 7. This CDR3 is 15 amino acids long. The CDR3 region has the DNA TGCGCCAGCAGCCCCTCGGGACAGGGTGACACTGAAGCTTTCTTT. Its translation is CASSPSGQGDTEAFF.

The J gene is TRBJ1-6, the V gene TRBV2; D might be TRBD1 (6 bases). The germline V gene encodes CDR1 SNHLY and CDR2 FYNNEI. Trimming left V 3 bases short and J 3 bases short, with 12 bases between. CDR3 size: 16 residues. The CDR3 region is CASSDPGGLYNSPLHF. Written as DNA, the CDR3 is TGTGCCAGCAGTGATCCGGGGGGCCTCTATAATTCACCCCTCCACTTT.